This T cell receptor beta chain was obtained from a study of T cell changes during pregnancy in multiple sclerosis. CDR1 and CDR2 (germline): SGHTA, FQGNSA. The CDR3 sequence is 14 residues long. The V and J ends lost 4 bases and 4 bases respectively, with 14 bases between them. The assay was immunoSEQ multiplex PCR, and TCRdb's table has in-frame clones only and misses some. The table records tens of thousands of clones, 85% to 95% of them present only once. The sequence was collected from a female donor with multiple sclerosis, enrolled in a pregnancy study. The rearrangement links TRBV7-2 to TRBJ2-7; D is possibly TRBD1 (7 bases). Sample: peripheral blood, taken in the first trimester of pregnancy. CDR3 protein: CASSWAGQQYEQYF. The DNA for the CDR3 is TGTGCCAGCAGCTGGGCGGGACAGCAATACGAGCAGTACTTC. Full variable domain (outside the CDR3, taken from reference TRBV7-2 and TRBJ2-7): GAGVSQSPSNKVTEKGKDVELRCDPISGHTALYWYRQSLGQGLEFLIYFQGNSAPDKSGLPSDRFSAERTGGSVSTLTIQRTQQEDSAVYLCASSWAGQQYEQYFGPGTRLTVT.